The 13 T cell receptor beta chains listed next were all sequenced from one sample in a study of early T cells in non-severe SARS-CoV-2 infection. TCRdb reprocessed the 5' RACE reads via MiXCR and lists one record per CDR3 protein. The data show approximately 74,000 distinct CDR3 sequences, around 14% seen once. Sequencing input: whole blood. The receptor set was obtained from an adult who was a healthcare worker with PCR-confirmed SARS-CoV-2 infection or an uninfected control (not recorded which).

This clonotype was detected a few times. The chain carries TRBV27 and TRBJ1-5; weak D call: TRBD1 (6 bases). The germline gives CDR1 MNHEY, CDR2 SMNVEV (reference sequence). Trimming removed 6 bases at V and 1 base at J, with 22 bases between. The CDR3 consists of 18 residues. The CDR3 DNA reads TGTGCCAGCAGCCCCCTTCAGGTTACAGGGCGGAGCAATCAGCCCCAGCATTTT. Translating gives CASSPLQVTGRSNQPQHF.

The chain recombines TRBV7-6 with TRBJ2-2; possibly TRBD1 for D (5 bases). The CDR3 runs 14 residues. The V and J ends lost 6 bases and 6 bases respectively, with 14 bases between them. CDR1 is SGHVS, CDR2 FNYEAQ, per germline. CDR3 in amino acids: CASSFDSAAGELFF. The DNA of the CDR3 is TGTGCCAGCAGTTTCGACAGTGCGGCCGGGGAGCTGTTTTTT.

The chain joins TRBV5-1 to TRBJ1-2; 10 nucleotides agree with TRBD1. Per germline, CDR1 SGHRS and CDR2 YFSETQ. The junction had 7 bases not matched to a gene; V was cut back by 4 bases and J by 4 bases. This CDR3 is 15 amino acids long. Here the CDR3 reads CASSAAGQGIYGYTF. CDR3 in DNA: TGCGCCAGCAGCGCGGCGGGACAGGGGATCTATGGCTACACCTTC.

The chain couples TRBV5-1 to TRBJ1-3, with 9 bases identical to TRBD1. J was trimmed by 8 bases and V by 4 bases; bases with no gene match: 7. CDR1 and CDR2 (germline): SGHRS, YFSETQ. CDR3 length equals 14 residues. The CDR3 sequence is CASSRDRAGDTIYF. CDR3 DNA: TGCGCCAGCAGCCGGGACAGGGCCGGAGACACCATATATTTT.

The chain links TRBV20-1 to TRBJ1-2, with D uncertain. CDR1 and CDR2 from the germline V gene are DFQATT and SNEGSKA (reference sequence). The CDR3 runs to 10 residues. The CDR3 spells CPEASYGYTF. The CDR3 region has the DNA TGCCCAGAGGCGTCCTATGGCTACACCTTC.

The chain employs TRBV7-3 and TRBJ2-3, with D perhaps given as TRBD1 or TRBD2 (5 bases each). This CDR3 has 14 amino acids. V was cut by 5 bases and J by 4 bases, with 13 bases left in between. CDR1 and CDR2 from the germline V gene are SGHTA and FQGTGA. The CDR3 reads CASSRGTLADTQYF. The CDR3 nucleotides are TGTGCCAGCAGCCGTGGGACGCTGGCAGATACGCAGTATTTT.

The chain combines TRBV21-1 with TRBJ2-6; TRBD1, as called in the table, went unchecked against the DNA. TRBV21-1 is tagged as a pseudogene. CDR3 length: 18 amino acids. The CDR3 DNA reads TGTGCCAGCACTACGACAGGGTCAGCGTGCTCTGGGGCCAACGTCCTGACTTTC. It yields the protein CASTTTGSACSGANVLTF.

This clonotype was observed at least ten times. This sequence joins TRBV5-1 and TRBJ1-6; no clear D. CDR3 length: 15 amino acids. Germline CDR1 SGHRS, CDR2 YFSETQ. Trimming took off 0 bases at V and 7 bases at J, with 11 bases between the two ends. CDR3 sequence (DNA): TGCGCCAGCAGCTTGGGGTGGAGAGGAAATTCACCCCTCCACTTT. This codes for CASSLGWRGNSPLHF. Full variable domain (rest looked up from reference TRBV5-1 and TRBJ1-6): KAGVTQTPRYLIKTRGQQVTLSCSPISGHRSVSWYQQTPGQGLQFLFEYFSETQRNKGNFPGRFSGRQFSNSRSEMNVSTLELGDSALYLCASSLGWRGNSPLHFGNGTRLTVT.

The chain recombines TRBV6-2 or TRBV6-3 with TRBJ2-1; D is unresolved. Germline CDR1 MNHEY, CDR2 SVGEGT. Trimming pared 7 bases from V and 8 bases from J, leaving 21 bases between. The CDR3 covers 15 residues. CDR3 loop: CASNPDVGVSDEQFF. The CDR3 DNA reads as TGTGCCAGCAACCCAGATGTTGGTGTTTCGGATGAGCAGTTCTTC.

Ten or more counts support this clonotype. The CDR3 DNA sequence: TGTGCCAGCAGCTTCGACGCCTGGTCCCGGACGGCCTACGAGCAGTACTTC. As protein: CASSFDAWSRTAYEQYF. The chain recombines TRBV5-5 with TRBJ2-7; D not certain. This CDR3 is built from 17 residues. V was pared by 2 bases and J by 2 bases, with 20 bases between. Germline assignment: CDR1 SGHKS and CDR2 YYEKEE (reference sequence).

This clonotype was counted a few times. CDR3 sequence: CASSFDFSGELFF. The CDR3 region has the DNA TGTGCCAGCAGCTTCGACTTCTCCGGGGAGCTGTTTTTT. The V call is TRBV11-3, the J call TRBJ2-2; no reliable D call. Deletions cut 3 bases from V and 6 bases from J, with 8 bases between. CDR1 and CDR2 from the germline V gene are SGHNT and YENEEA. CDR3 length equals 13 residues.

This clonotype was seen only a few times. This chain connects TRBV28 to TRBJ2-4; 10 bases fit TRBD1. This CDR3 has 16 amino acids. With V trimmed by 3 bases and J by 2 bases, 4 bases remained unmatched. Germline CDR1 and CDR2: MDHEN and SYDVKM. The CDR3 DNA reads TGTGCCAGCAGTTTGGAGGGACAGGGGTCCAAAAACATTCAGTACTTC. This sequence encodes CASSLEGQGSKNIQYF.

The V call is TRBV7-2, the J call TRBJ1-1; D ambiguous. V lost 1 base and J 4 bases, leaving 10 bases between the germline ends. From germline, CDR1 is SGHTA and CDR2 FQGNSA. The CDR3 is made up of 14 amino acids. The DNA of the CDR3 is TGTGCCAGCAGCTTAGTCCGGGATGGCACTGAAGCTTTCTTT. Its protein is CASSLVRDGTEAFF.